This note documents a single TCR beta chain sequence. Its antigen is still unknown. This sample was taken from a study of T cell repertoires in cytomegalovirus infection. This CDR3 has 12 amino acids. CDR1 and CDR2 from the germline V gene are SNHLY and FYNNEI. V shed 7 bases and J shed 6 bases, with 9 bases lying between them. Each CDR3 protein gets one entry after TCRdb re-called the reads with MiXCR. The sample has fewer than 850,000 distinct CDR3 sequences; 29% are singletons. The source of this sequence is a human donor in good health (CMV status not recorded). Some clones in this sample may be carry-over from other donors' samples. The sequences come from cultured CD8+ T cells from PBMCs, collected from culture after CMV antigen stimulation. V usage is TRBV2 and J usage is TRBJ2-2; the D is unclear. Here the CDR3 reads CASNRVAGELFF. CDR3 coding DNA: TGTGCCAGCAATCGGGTGGCCGGGGAGCTGTTTTTT.